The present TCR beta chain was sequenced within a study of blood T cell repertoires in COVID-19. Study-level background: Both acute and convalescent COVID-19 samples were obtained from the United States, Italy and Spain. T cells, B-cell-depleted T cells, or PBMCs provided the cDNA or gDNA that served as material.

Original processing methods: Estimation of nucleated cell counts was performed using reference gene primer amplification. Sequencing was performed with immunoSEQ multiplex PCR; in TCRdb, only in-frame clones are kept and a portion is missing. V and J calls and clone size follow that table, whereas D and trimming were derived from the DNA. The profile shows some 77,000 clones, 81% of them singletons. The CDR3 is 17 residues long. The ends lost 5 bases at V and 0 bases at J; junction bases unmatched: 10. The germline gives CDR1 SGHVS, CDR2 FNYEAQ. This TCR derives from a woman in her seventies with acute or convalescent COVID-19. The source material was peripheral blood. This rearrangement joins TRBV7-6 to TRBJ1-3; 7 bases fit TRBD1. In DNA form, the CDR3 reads TGTGCCAGCAGCCGAACGGGACAGCTGTACTCTGGAAACACCATATATTTT. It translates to CASSRTGQLYSGNTIYF.